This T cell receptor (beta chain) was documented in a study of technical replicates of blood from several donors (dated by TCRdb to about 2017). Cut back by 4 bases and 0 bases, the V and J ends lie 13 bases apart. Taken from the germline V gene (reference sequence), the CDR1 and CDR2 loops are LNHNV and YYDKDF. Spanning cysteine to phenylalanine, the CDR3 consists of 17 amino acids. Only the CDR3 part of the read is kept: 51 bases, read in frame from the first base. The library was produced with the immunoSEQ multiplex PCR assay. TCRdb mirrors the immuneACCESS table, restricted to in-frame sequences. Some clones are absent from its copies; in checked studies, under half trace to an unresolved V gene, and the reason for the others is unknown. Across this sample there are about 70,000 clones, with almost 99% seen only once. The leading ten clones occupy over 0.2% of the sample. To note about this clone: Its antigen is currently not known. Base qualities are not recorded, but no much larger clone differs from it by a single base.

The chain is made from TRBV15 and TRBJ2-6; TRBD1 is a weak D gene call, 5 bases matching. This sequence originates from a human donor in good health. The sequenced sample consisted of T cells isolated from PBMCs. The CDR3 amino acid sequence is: CATSTQGRRSGANVLTF. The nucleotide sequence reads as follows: TGTGCCACCAGCACTCAGGGTCGTCGCTCTGGGGCCAACGTCCTGACTTTC. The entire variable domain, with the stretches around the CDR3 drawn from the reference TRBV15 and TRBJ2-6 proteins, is DAMVIQNPRYQVTQFGKPVTLSCSQTLNHNVMYWYQQKSSQAPKLLFHYYDKDFNNEADTPDNFQSRRPNTSFCFLDIRSPGLGDTAMYLCATSTQGRRSGANVLTFGAGSRLTVL.